This is a list of T cell receptor beta chains from one sample in a study of OX40 agonist ivuxolimab in advanced cancers. Profiled with immunoSEQ multiplex PCR; TCRdb holds only in-frame clones, not every one. Of about 24,000 clones in the sample, approximately 90% were seen once. Sequenced material: CD4+ or CD8+ T cells sorted from blood, taken in a trial of the OX40 agonist ivuxolimab. These receptors came from an adult with an advanced solid tumor such as melanoma, head and neck, liver or kidney cancer. Both conserved end residues are part of each CDR3. D genes are given only for firm matches. Expanded clones get a size class; other rows say once, few or many, or leave the size out.

j_call clone_size v_call d_call cdr3_length cdr3_nt cdr3_aa
TRBJ1-2 once TRBV19 TRBD1 11 TGTGCCAGCAGACAGGGCTATGGCTACACCTTC CASRQGYGYTF
TRBJ2-2 . TRBV6-4 . 13 TGTGCCAGCAGTGACAGGGACACCGGGGAGCTGTTTTTT CASSDRDTGELFF
TRBJ1-2 . TRBV6-1 . 13 TGTGCCAGCAGTGAAGCCCTGAACTGGGGCTACACCTTC CASSEALNWGYTF
TRBJ2-5 . TRBV6-5 . 10 TGTGCCAGCGCTAGTGAGACCCAGTACTTC CASASETQYF
TRBJ2-1 . TRBV2 TRBD2 14 TGTGCCAGCGCGTTTGGGACTAGCGACAATGAGCAGTTCTTC CASAFGTSDNEQFF
TRBJ2-3 . TRBV5-4 TRBD2 15 TGTGCCAGCAGCAAGGGACTAGCGGTGGGAGATACGCAGTATTTT CASSKGLAVGDTQYF
TRBJ1-1 . TRBV28 . 14 TGTGCCAGCAGGGTAGGGATCATGAACACTGAAGCTTTCTTT CASRVGIMNTEAFF
TRBJ2-7 . TRBV9 . 15 TGTGCCAGCAGCGTAGGGGGTTGGGGTACCAACGAGCAGTACTTC CASSVGGWGTNEQYF
TRBJ2-5 . TRBV1 . 17 TGCACCAGCATGAGAGGGCGGGAGGGCGGTGTTCTAGAGACCCAGTACTTC CTSMRGREGGVLETQYF
TRBJ1-2 . TRBV12-5 . 16 TGTGCTAGTGGCGGTCTCGGGGGGCGCGATGGCTATGGCTACACCTTC CASGGLGGRDGYGYTF
TRBJ2-7 . TRBV18 . 14 TGTGCCAGCTCATCCCGACTCGGCGAAGGGGAGCAGTACTTC CASSSRLGEGEQYF
TRBJ1-5 few TRBV2 TRBD1 12 TGTGCCAGCCGGGACAGTAATCAGCCCCAGCATTTT CASRDSNQPQHF
TRBJ2-7 once TRBV2 . 12 TGTGCCAGCAGGGACTACTCCTACGAGCAGTACTTC CASRDYSYEQYF
TRBJ2-3 . TRBV6-5 . 14 TGTGCCAGCAGTCTAGGGGATTACACAGATACGCAGTATTTT CASSLGDYTDTQYF
TRBJ2-5 . TRBV5-4 . 14 TGTGCCAGCAGCTTGGACCGTTACCAAGAGACCCAGTACTTC CASSLDRYQETQYF
TRBJ1-1 . TRBV29-1 . 15 TGCAGCGTGAGGGGAGGGGAACACTCCAAGGCTGAAGCTTTCTTT CSVRGGEHSKAEAFF
TRBJ2-7 . TRBV30 . 13 TGTGCCTGGAGTTTGGGGTCCTCCTACGAGCAGTACTTC CAWSLGSSYEQYF
TRBJ2-7 . TRBV11-3 . 15 TGTGCCAGCAGCACTAATAACGGGGTCTCCTACGAGCAGTACTTC CASSTNNGVSYEQYF
TRBJ2-1 . TRBV6-5 . 13 TGTGCCAGCAGCCTTACAGGGATCAATGAGCAGTTCTTC CASSLTGINEQFF
TRBJ2-2 . TRBV29-1 . 13 TGCAGCGTACCAGGGTCGGAAACCGGGGAGCTGTTTTTT CSVPGSETGELFF
TRBJ1-1 . TRBV7-2 . 13 TGTGCCAGCAGCCAAGGGCCGGACACTGAAGCTTTCTTT CASSQGPDTEAFF
TRBJ1-3 . TRBV10-1 . 17 TGCGCCAGCAGTCTGAGGGCGTGGGGCTGTTGCTTCTACACCATATATTTT CASSLRAWGCCFYTIYF
TRBJ1-5 . TRBV7-9 TRBD1 16 TGTGCCAGCAGCTCAGGACAGGGTGGGGGCAATCAGCCCCAGCATTTT CASSSGQGGGNQPQHF
TRBJ1-2 . TRBV10-3 TRBD1 13 TGTGCCACCTCACAGACAGGGGTCTATGGCTACACCTTC CATSQTGVYGYTF
TRBJ2-2 . TRBV2 . 15 TGTGCCAGCAGTGTTTCACAGGATAACACCGGGGAGCTGTTTTTT CASSVSQDNTGELFF
TRBJ2-7 . TRBV11-2 TRBD1 15 TGTGCCAGCAGCCACGAACAGGGGCGATCCTACGAGCAGTACTTC CASSHEQGRSYEQYF
TRBJ2-7 . TRBV21-1 . 17 TGTGCCAGCAGTCACAAAGGAGGAGGATTTCTACCCGACGAGCAGTACTTC CASSHKGGGFLPDEQYF
TRBJ2-3 . TRBV5-5 TRBD2 16 TGTGCCAGCAGCCTTCGGGGACTAGCCCCCATGAATACGCAGTATTTT CASSLRGLAPMNTQYF
TRBJ2-7 . TRBV27 . 14 TGTGCCAGCAGTCCTACGGGGGATCCCTACGAGCAGTACTTC CASSPTGDPYEQYF
TRBJ1-5 . TRBV25-1 . 14 TGTGCCAGCAGTGAACCAGGGTGGAATCAGCCCCAGCATTTT CASSEPGWNQPQHF
TRBJ1-2 once TRBV28 . 14 TGTGCCAGCATCCCCGGGGGGGAAAACTATGGCTACACCTTC CASIPGGENYGYTF
TRBJ2-2 . TRBV6-1 . 14 TGTGCCAGTGACAGGTTCGCGAACACCGGGGAGCTGTTTTTT CASDRFANTGELFF
TRBJ1-1 . TRBV29-1 TRBD1 13 TGCAGCGTTGAAACCTGGGACAGTTTAGTGGCTTTCTTT CSVETWDSLVAFF
TRBJ2-5 . TRBV7-6 . 14 TGTGCCAGCAGCTCTACGGGACCAAAAGAGACCCAGTACTTC CASSSTGPKETQYF
TRBJ1-5 . TRBV6-5 . 13 TGTGCCAGCAGTTACTCGATTGATCAGCCCCAGCATTTT CASSYSIDQPQHF
TRBJ1-1 few TRBV5-4 . 13 TGTGCCAGCAGCTCATCAGAGAACACTGAAGCTTTCTTT CASSSSENTEAFF
TRBJ1-5 few TRBV7-9 . 13 TGTGCCAGCAGCCCGACAGCCGGTCAGCCCCAGCATTTT CASSPTAGQPQHF
TRBJ2-3 . TRBV27 . 15 TGTGCCAGCAAGAGCCAAGGGCCCAGCACAGATACGCAGTATTTT CASKSQGPSTDTQYF
TRBJ2-3 . TRBV30 . 12 TGTGCCTGGGCCCCAGGCACAGATACGCAGTATTTT CAWAPGTDTQYF
TRBJ1-1 . TRBV6-5 . 15 TGTGCCAGCAGCCTCCTAGGGACCCGGGCTTCTGAAGCTTTCTTT CASSLLGTRASEAFF
TRBJ2-5 . TRBV14 . 15 TGTGCCAGCAGCCAAAAAGTTGGGTACCAAGAGACCCAGTACTTC CASSQKVGYQETQYF
TRBJ2-7 . TRBV5-6 TRBD2 15 TGTGCCAGCAGCCTCGGACTAGCTACGTCGTACGAGCAGTACTTC CASSLGLATSYEQYF
TRBJ1-2 . TRBV6-5 . 15 TGTGCCAGCAGTTACTCTCACAGCCTCAACTATGGCTACACCTTC CASSYSHSLNYGYTF
TRBJ2-5 . TRBV7-2 . 18 TGTGCCAGCAGCTTCTCCGCCCCCGGGACGCCTATCCAAGAGACCCAGTACTTC CASSFSAPGTPIQETQYF
TRBJ1-3 . TRBV19 . 16 TGTGCCAGTAGTACCCAACTGGGATCCTCTGGAAACACCATATATTTT CASSTQLGSSGNTIYF
TRBJ2-5 . TRBV27 TRBD2 22 TGTGCCAGCAGTTCCCCTCCGGGACTAGCGGGGGACCCCCGAAGGCCGCAAGAGACCCAGTACTTC CASSSPPGLAGDPRRPQETQYF